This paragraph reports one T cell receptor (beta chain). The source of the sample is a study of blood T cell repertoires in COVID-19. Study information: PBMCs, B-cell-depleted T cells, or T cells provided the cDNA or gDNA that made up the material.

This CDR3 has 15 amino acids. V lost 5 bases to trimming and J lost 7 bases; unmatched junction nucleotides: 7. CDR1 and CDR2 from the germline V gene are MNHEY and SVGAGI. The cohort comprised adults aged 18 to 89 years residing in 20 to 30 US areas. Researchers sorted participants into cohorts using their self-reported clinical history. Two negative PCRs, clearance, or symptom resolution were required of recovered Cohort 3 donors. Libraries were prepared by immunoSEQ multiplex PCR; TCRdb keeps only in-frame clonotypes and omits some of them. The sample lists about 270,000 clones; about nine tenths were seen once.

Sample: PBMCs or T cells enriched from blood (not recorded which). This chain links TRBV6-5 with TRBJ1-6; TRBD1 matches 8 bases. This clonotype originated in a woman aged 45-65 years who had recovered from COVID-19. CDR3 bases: TGTGCCAGCAGTCCAGGCCGGACAGGGAATTCACCCCTCCACTTT. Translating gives CASSPGRTGNSPLHF.